The rows below give T cell receptor beta chains drawn from one sample of a study of shared clonotypes between healthy human individuals. Sequencing was performed with immunoSEQ multiplex PCR; in TCRdb, only in-frame clones are kept and a portion is missing. In the table there are under 200,000 clones, 90% to 95% of which are singletons. The sample taken for sequencing was naive CD4+ T cells sorted from blood. Source of these receptors: a woman in her 30s in good health. CDR3s include the opening cysteine and the closing phenylalanine or tryptophan. D genes are given only for firm matches.

d_call j_call v_call cdr3_length cdr3_nt cdr3_aa
TRBD1 TRBJ2-1 TRBV6-1 13 TGTGCCAGCAGGAGACAGGGTTACAATGAGCAGTTCTTC CASRRQGYNEQFF
TRBD1 TRBJ2-7 TRBV28 15 TGTGCCAGCAGTCCCCCGCAGGGGGCCTCCTACGAGCAGTACTTC CASSPPQGASYEQYF
NA TRBJ2-7 TRBV6-1 13 TGTGCCAGCAGCAGGGGGGGAGCCTACGAGCAGTACTTC CASSRGGAYEQYF
TRBD1 TRBJ2-7 TRBV28 17 TGTGCCAGCAGTTTACGCCTCGGTTCAGGGGGCTTCTACGAGCAGTACTTC CASSLRLGSGGFYEQYF
TRBD2 TRBJ2-6 TRBV12-5 17 TGTGCTAGTGGTCCGGGACTAGCGGGATCTGGGGCCAACGTCCTGACTTTC CASGPGLAGSGANVLTF
TRBD2 TRBJ2-1 TRBV18 15 TGTGCCAGCTCAAGGACTAGCGGAACCTACAATGAGCAGTTCTTC CASSRTSGTYNEQFF
NA TRBJ2-7 TRBV28 13 TGTGCCAGCACCCAAGGTAGCTCCTACGAGCAGTACTTC CASTQGSSYEQYF
TRBD1 TRBJ2-7 TRBV29-1 12 TGCAGCGTAGGGGACAGGGGCTACGAGCAGTACTTC CSVGDRGYEQYF
NA TRBJ1-5 TRBV6-5 14 TGTGCCATCAGTGACCCACGGGGCAATCAGCCCCAGCATTTT CAISDPRGNQPQHF
NA TRBJ2-3 TRBV2 15 TGTGCCAGCAGTGGGGTACAGTATAGCACAGATACGCAGTATTTT CASSGVQYSTDTQYF
TRBD1 TRBJ1-5 TRBV6-1 16 TGTGCCAGCAGTGAAAAGGGGACAGCTAGCAATCAGCCCCAGCATTTT CASSEKGTASNQPQHF
TRBD2 TRBJ2-7 TRBV5-8 14 TGTGCCAGCCCACCCGGGGGGAATCGGTACGAGCAGTACTTC CASPPGGNRYEQYF
NA TRBJ2-6 TRBV5-5 15 TGTGCCAGCAGCTTGCCCTACTCTGGGGCCAACGTCCTGACTTTC CASSLPYSGANVLTF
NA TRBJ1-1 TRBV5-8 12 TGCGCCAGCAGGACAGCGAACACTGAAGCTTTCTTT CASRTANTEAFF
NA TRBJ2-1 TRBV5-1 16 TGCGCCAGCAGGGAGGGAGGCGCTAGCTCCTACAATGAGCAGTTCTTC CASREGGASSYNEQFF
NA TRBJ1-2 TRBV5-6 13 TGTGCCAGCAGCTTGCATGGGACCTATGGCTACACCTTC CASSLHGTYGYTF
NA TRBJ2-5 TRBV9 15 TGTGCCAGCAGCGTGAGGTTCGGGATCCAAGAGACCCAGTACTTC CASSVRFGIQETQYF
TRBD2 TRBJ2-2 TRBV27 15 TGTGCCAGCAATCCCAGCGGGGGAGACACCGGGGAGCTGTTTTTT CASNPSGGDTGELFF
NA TRBJ2-7 TRBV6-1 16 TGTGCCAGCAGTGTTCAGACAACCTCACCCCCCTACGAGCAGTACTTC CASSVQTTSPPYEQYF
TRBD2 TRBJ2-5 TRBV7-8 16 TGTGCCAGCAGTAAAGGGGTTAGCGGGAGAGAAGAGACCCAGTACTTC CASSKGVSGREETQYF
NA TRBJ1-2 TRBV7-9 13 TGTGCCAGCAGCTTAGAGATCGGGGCTGGCTACACCTTC CASSLEIGAGYTF
TRBD2 TRBJ2-7 TRBV28 17 TGTGCCAGCAGCCACCCGAGGGCTAGCGGGAGGTTCTACGAGCAGTACTTC CASSHPRASGRFYEQYF
NA TRBJ2-7 TRBV6-1 15 TGTGCCAGCAGTGAAGCATCCCAGGGGGGGTACGAGCAGTACTTC CASSEASQGGYEQYF
NA TRBJ2-1 TRBV7-3 13 TGTGCCAGCAGCTTAAGCCCCCTGGACGAGCAGTTCTTC CASSLSPLDEQFF
NA TRBJ2-5 TRBV21-1 16 TGTGCCAGCAGCTCCACGGACGGGACTAGCCGGGAGACCCAGTACTTC CASSSTDGTSRETQYF
NA TRBJ2-3 TRBV18 15 TGTGCCAGCTCGCGCGACACGTTGGGCACAGATACGCAGTATTTT CASSRDTLGTDTQYF
NA TRBJ2-5 TRBV29-1 15 TGCAGCGTTGAAGATTGGGGCCGGGACCAAGAGACCCAGTACTTC CSVEDWGRDQETQYF